What follows are 21 T cell receptor beta chains derived from one specimen sequenced in a study of immune evolution from preneoplasia to lung adenocarcinoma. The table came from immunoSEQ multiplex PCR; TCRdb's copy has only in-frame clones and leaves some out. The data contain 8,500 to 13,000 clones, roughly four fifths of them singletons. What was sequenced was FFPE minimally invasive lung adenocarcinoma tissue. The receptor set was obtained from a person aged 65 to 79 with lung adenocarcinoma.

The CDR3 loop reads CASTGSNTGELFF. The DNA for the CDR3 is TGTGCCAGCACGGGTTCGAACACCGGGGAGCTGTTTTTT. The chain uses TRBV2 and TRBJ2-2; D gene unclear. Trimming pared 7 bases from V and 0 bases from J, leaving 6 bases between. The CDR3 is 13 residues long. CDR1 SNHLY and CDR2 FYNNEI come from the germline V gene.

V gene TRBV30 combines with J gene TRBJ1-2; perhaps TRBD1 as D (6 bases). The CDR3 runs to 12 residues. V gave up 0 bases and J gave up 7 bases, with 9 bases separating them. Looked up from germline, CDR1 is GTSNPN and CDR2 is SVGIG (reference sequence). CDR3 nucleotide sequence: TGTGCCTGGAGTGTTGTAGGGGGTGGCTACACCTTC. Its protein is CAWSVVGGGYTF.

The DNA for the CDR3 is TGTGCCAGCAGTCGAGACAGGGGTCTTGAAAAACTGTTTTTT. Translation: CASSRDRGLEKLFF. The genes are TRBV2 and TRBJ1-4, with TRBD1 matching 8 bases. The CDR3 is made up of 14 amino acids. CDR1 is SNHLY and CDR2 is FYNNEI in the germline V gene. With 5 bases clipped from V and 7 bases from J, the junction kept 6 bases outside the gene matches.

The chain recombines TRBV5-6 with TRBJ2-7; TRBD1 matches 8 bases. Germline V gene sequence: CDR1 SGHDT, CDR2 YYEEEE. V was pared by 4 bases and J by 5 bases, with 14 bases of the junction left unmatched. The CDR3 contains 16 residues. The CDR3 here is CASSPKLTDRAHEQYF. DNA for the CDR3: TGTGCCAGCAGCCCCAAGCTGACGGACAGGGCTCACGAGCAGTACTTC.

This chain uses TRBV7-2 with TRBJ1-2, with D maybe TRBD1 (5 bases). The V end was cut by 4 bases, the J end by 8 bases, with 17 bases between. CDR1 and CDR2 from the germline V gene are SGHTA and FQGNSA. The CDR3 has 14 amino acids. The CDR3 loop is CASSSFGGGDGYTF. The CDR3 DNA is TGTGCCAGCAGCTCCTTTGGGGGGGGTGACGGCTACACCTTC.

The chain joins TRBV30 to TRBJ2-3; maybe TRBD2 (5 bases). The germline V and J ends were trimmed by 0 bases and 0 bases, with 7 bases remaining between them. CDR1 is GTSNPN and CDR2 is SVGIG in the germline V gene (reference sequence). CDR3 length equals 14 residues. The CDR3 DNA reads TGTGCCTGGAGTGTACGAGGGAGCACAGATACGCAGTATTTT. It translates to CAWSVRGSTDTQYF.

This clone was counted a single time. CDR3 loop: CASRTRLAKVYNEQFF. The CDR3 coding sequence is TGTGCCAGCAGGACTCGACTAGCCAAGGTCTACAATGAGCAGTTCTTC. The rearrangement links TRBV6-6 to TRBJ2-1; the match to TRBD2 covers 7 bases. V lost 6 bases, J lost 3 bases, and 11 bases stayed unmatched. CDR1 is MNHNY, CDR2 SVGAGI, per germline (reference sequence). The CDR3 totals 16 residues.

The rearrangement joins TRBV2 to TRBJ2-3; 9 bases are shared with TRBD1. V was pared by 6 bases and J by 8 bases, with 9 bases of the junction left unmatched. There are 14 residues in the CDR3. Germline V gene sequence: CDR1 SNHLY, CDR2 FYNNEI. The CDR3 sequence: CASSRDRDRGTQYF. CDR3 bases: TGTGCCAGCAGCCGGGACAGGGACCGGGGTACGCAGTATTTT.

The V call is TRBV11-2, the J call TRBJ2-1; 10 nucleotides agree with TRBD2. Trimming at V came to 2 bases and at J to 8 bases, leaving 3 bases not matched to a gene. Germline V CDR1 and CDR2: SGHAT, FQNNGV. The CDR3 is 14 residues long. The CDR3 coding sequence is TGTGCCAGCAGCTTATTACTAGCGGGGTATGAGCAGTTCTTC. Translation: CASSLLLAGYEQFF.

This clone was observed a handful of times. The V gene is TRBV30, the J gene TRBJ1-1; TRBD1 matches 8 bases. With V trimmed by 0 bases and J by 4 bases, 4 bases remained unmatched. CDR1 is GTSNPN and CDR2 is SVGIG in the germline V gene (reference sequence). The CDR3 has 14 amino acids. In nucleotides, the CDR3 is TGTGCCTGGAGTGTGGACAGGGTAGTCACTGAAGCTTTCTTT. This codes for CAWSVDRVVTEAFF. Looking up the rest from reference TRBV30 and TRBJ1-1 gives the full variable domain: SQTIHQWPATLVQPVGSPLSLECTVEGTSNPNLYWYRQAAGRGLQLLFYSVGIGQISSEVPQNLSASRPQDRQFILSSKKLLLSDSGFYLCAWSVDRVVTEAFFGQGTRLTVV.

CDR3 bases: TGTGCCAGCAGCGCACCTCTTTTCCACTACGAGCAGTACTTC. This sequence encodes CASSAPLFHYEQYF. The chain links TRBV7-3 to TRBJ2-7; D is undetermined. Per the germline V gene, CDR1 is SGHTA and CDR2 is FQGTGA. The V gene lost 5 bases and the J gene lost 3 bases, with 14 bases spanning the gap. CDR3 length: 14 amino acids.

This rearrangement joins TRBV4-2 to TRBJ2-7, with TRBD2 matching over 10 bases. V trimming: 4 bases; J trimming: 4 bases; junction bases outside the gene matches: 7. Germline V gene data show CDR1 as LGHNA and CDR2 as YNFKEQ. CDR3 length: 15 residues. DNA of the CDR3: TGTGCCAGCAGCCCAAGACTAGCGGGCCTTTACGAGCAGTACTTC. It specifies CASSPRLAGLYEQYF.

V gene TRBV5-4 combines with J gene TRBJ1-1; D gene unclear. Germline CDR1 is SGHNT and CDR2 is YYREEE (reference sequence). The CDR3 is 13 amino acids. V dropped 0 bases and J dropped 8 bases, with 11 bases sitting between them. The CDR3 DNA reads TGTGCCAGCAGCTTGGATGATCGGATAGAAGCTTTCTTT. Translating gives CASSLDDRIEAFF.

The chain employs TRBV28 and TRBJ2-7, with 10 positions matching TRBD2. Unmatched junction bases numbered 3, after V lost 5 bases and J lost 2 bases. The CDR3 runs 14 residues. From germline, CDR1 is MDHEN and CDR2 SYDVKM. CDR3 nucleotide sequence: TGTGCCAGCAGTAGGACTAGCGGCACCTACGAGCAGTACTTC. It yields the protein CASSRTSGTYEQYF.

In this sample, this clone turned up a few times. V is TRBV30 and J is TRBJ1-4; TRBD1 agrees at 8 bases. The CDR3 runs 14 residues. The V and J ends lost 4 bases and 8 bases, in that order; junction bases with no gene match: 9. CDR1 is GTSNPN, CDR2 SVGIG, per germline (reference sequence). DNA for the CDR3: TGTGCCTGGACAGGGGGCATAGGTGCGGAAAAACTGTTTTTT. Protein: CAWTGGIGAEKLFF.

J is TRBJ1-2 and V is TRBV19, with D unresolved. CDR1 and CDR2 (germline): LNHDA, SQIVND (reference sequence). Trimming removed 5 bases at V and 4 bases at J, with 8 bases between. The CDR3 length is 12 residues. The CDR3 coding sequence is TGTGCCAGTAGTTATGGTGGCTATGGCTACACCTTC. It translates to CASSYGGYGYTF. Full variable domain (missing parts from reference TRBV19 and TRBJ1-2): DGGITQSPKYLFRKEGQNVTLSCEQNLNHDAMYWYRQDPGQGLRLIYYSQIVNDFQKGDIAEGYSVSREKKESFPLTVTSAQKNPTAFYLCASSYGGYGYTFGSGTRLTVV.

This clone has a handful of counts. The chain recombines TRBV11-3 with TRBJ1-5, with D possibly matching TRBD1 (6 bases). Trimming shortened V by 6 bases and J by 2 bases, and 14 bases separated the two germline ends. The length of the CDR3 is 15 residues. The V gene's germline CDR1 is SGHNT and CDR2 YENEEA. This CDR3 is CASRPHRVGNQPQHF. For the CDR3, the DNA is TGTGCCAGCAGACCACACAGGGTTGGCAATCAGCCCCAGCATTTT.

This clone was seen a few times. The V and J genes are TRBV28 and TRBJ1-1, with 10 bases lining up with TRBD1. After removal of 5 bases from V and 5 bases from J, the junction contained 11 bases not matched to a gene. This CDR3 has 16 amino acids. Germline V gives CDR1 MDHEN, CDR2 SYDVKM. This chain's CDR3 is CASSPGTGVMRTEAFF. CDR3 in DNA: TGTGCCAGCAGTCCCGGGACAGGGGTAATGCGGACTGAAGCTTTCTTT.

This clone was observed once. The rearrangement joins TRBV28 to TRBJ2-3, with a possible D match to TRBD2 (5 bases). CDR1 is MDHEN and CDR2 is SYDVKM in the germline V gene. The CDR3 contains 13 residues. Between the trimmed V and J ends, which lost 3 bases and 5 bases, there was a span of 9 bases. The CDR3 region is CASSFLARDTQYF. The CDR3 DNA is TGTGCCAGCAGTTTTTTAGCGCGAGATACGCAGTATTTT.

The chain employs TRBV5-4 and TRBJ1-4, with a tentative D call TRBD1 (5 bases). Germline lookup yields CDR1 SGHNT and CDR2 YYREEE (reference sequence). The ends were cut back, 4 bases at V and 2 bases at J, with 18 bases in the middle. This CDR3 spans 17 amino acids. CDR3 in amino acids: CASSRGDGGATNEKLFF. For the CDR3, the DNA is TGTGCCAGCAGCCGGGGGGACGGTGGGGCGACTAATGAAAAACTGTTTTTT.

A few counts support this clone. This chain uses TRBV7-9 with TRBJ2-3, with D perhaps TRBD1 (6 bases). Germline-derived CDR1 and CDR2 are SEHNR and FQNEAQ (reference sequence). The length of the CDR3 is 14 residues. V was clipped by 2 bases and J by 2 bases, with 8 bases between them. CDR3 loop: CASSLMGATDTQYF. The CDR3 coding sequence is TGTGCCAGCAGCTTAATGGGGGCCACAGATACGCAGTATTTT.